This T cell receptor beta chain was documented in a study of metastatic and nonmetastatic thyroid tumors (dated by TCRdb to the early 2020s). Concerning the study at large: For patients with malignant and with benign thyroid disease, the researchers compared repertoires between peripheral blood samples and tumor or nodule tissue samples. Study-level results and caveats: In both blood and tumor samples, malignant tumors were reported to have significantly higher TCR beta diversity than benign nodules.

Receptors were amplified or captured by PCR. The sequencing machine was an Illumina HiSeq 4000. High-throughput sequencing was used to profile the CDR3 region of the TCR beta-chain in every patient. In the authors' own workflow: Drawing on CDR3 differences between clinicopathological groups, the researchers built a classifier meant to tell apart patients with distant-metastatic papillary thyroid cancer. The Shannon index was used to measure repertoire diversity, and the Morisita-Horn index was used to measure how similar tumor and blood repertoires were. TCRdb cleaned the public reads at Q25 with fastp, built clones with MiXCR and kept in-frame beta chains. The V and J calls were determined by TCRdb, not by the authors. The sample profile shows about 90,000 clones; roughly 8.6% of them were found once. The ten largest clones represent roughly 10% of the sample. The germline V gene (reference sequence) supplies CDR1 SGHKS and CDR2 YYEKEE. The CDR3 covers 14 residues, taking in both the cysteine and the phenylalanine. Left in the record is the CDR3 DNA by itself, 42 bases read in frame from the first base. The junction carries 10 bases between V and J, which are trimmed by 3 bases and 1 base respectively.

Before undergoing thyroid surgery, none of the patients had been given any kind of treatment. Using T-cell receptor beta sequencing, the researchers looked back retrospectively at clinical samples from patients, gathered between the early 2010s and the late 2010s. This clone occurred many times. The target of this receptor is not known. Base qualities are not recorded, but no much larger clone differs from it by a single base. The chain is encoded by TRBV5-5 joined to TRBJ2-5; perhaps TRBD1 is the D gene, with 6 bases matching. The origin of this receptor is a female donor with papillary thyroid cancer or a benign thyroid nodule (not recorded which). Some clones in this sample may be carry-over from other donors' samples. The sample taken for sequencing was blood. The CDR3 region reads CASSSDSSQETQYF. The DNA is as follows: TGTGCCAGCAGCTCGGACAGCAGCCAAGAGACCCAGTACTTC.